One T cell receptor beta chain is described in this entry. Antigen: not known. This entry belongs to a study of CD4 T cells in relation to SARS-CoV-2 and coronaviruses. Germline CDR1 MNHEY, CDR2 SVGAGI. The CDR3 covers 14 residues. V was clipped by 5 bases and J by 5 bases; unmatched bases: 6. Unexposed donor CD4+ T cells date from 2011-2018, before the COVID-19 pandemic. After about 10 days of culture, CD4+ T cells were isolated. Profiled with immunoSEQ multiplex PCR; TCRdb holds only in-frame clones, not every one. Of tens of thousands of clones in the sample, 75% were seen once. Study observations and caveats: SARS-CoV-2-driven expansion was significantly weaker in crossreactive than monoreactive clones.

The rearrangement links TRBV6-5 to TRBJ1-1; TRBD1 agrees at 9 bases. The TCR comes from a human donor in good health. Specimen: CD4+ T cells from PBMCs, cultured in vitro. CDR3 nucleotide sequence: TGTGCCAGCAGTAAACAGGGGGCCGGAACTGAAGCTTTCTTT. This gives the protein CASSKQGAGTEAFF.